This T cell receptor (beta chain) was recorded in a study of OX40 agonist ivuxolimab in advanced cancers. Whole-study context: Treatment of patients was with ivuxolimab, an agonistic anti-OX40 (CD134) antibody. Study-wide results and limits: Dose levels from 0.1 to 3.0 mg/kg saw CD4+ and CD8+ blood T cells expand clonally by week 6. The expanded peripheral T cells' antigen specificity was not determined.

Points on this clone: Its antigen is as yet unknown.

Sequencing was performed with immunoSEQ multiplex PCR; in TCRdb, only in-frame clones are kept and a portion is missing. The table has roughly 66,000 clones, roughly 80% seen once. The CDR3 totals 13 residues. Germline lookup yields CDR1 GTSNPN and CDR2 SVGIG (reference sequence). The V end was cut by 0 bases, the J end by 10 bases, with 15 bases between. Anyone with autoimmune disease history or systemic immunosuppression was excluded. The sequence was obtained from an adult with an advanced solid tumor such as melanoma, head and neck, liver or kidney cancer. The sequences come from CD4+ or CD8+ T cells sorted from blood, collected in a trial of the OX40 agonist ivuxolimab. J is TRBJ1-2 and V is TRBV30; D might be TRBD1 (5 bases). The CDR3 protein is CAWSVGTTTSYTF. As DNA, the CDR3 is TGTGCCTGGAGTGTCGGGACTACCACCTCCTACACCTTC.